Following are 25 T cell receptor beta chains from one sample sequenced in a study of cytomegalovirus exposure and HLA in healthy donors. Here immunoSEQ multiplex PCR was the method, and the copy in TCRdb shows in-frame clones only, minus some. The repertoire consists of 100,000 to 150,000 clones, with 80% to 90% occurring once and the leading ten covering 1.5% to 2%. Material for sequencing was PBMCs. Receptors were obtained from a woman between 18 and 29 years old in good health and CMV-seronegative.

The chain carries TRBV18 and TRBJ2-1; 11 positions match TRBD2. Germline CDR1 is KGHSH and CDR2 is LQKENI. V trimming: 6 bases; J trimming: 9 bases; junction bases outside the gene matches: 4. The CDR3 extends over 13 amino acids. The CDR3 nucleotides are TGTGCCAGCTCCACGACTAGCGGGACTGAGCAGTTCTTC. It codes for CASSTTSGTEQFF.

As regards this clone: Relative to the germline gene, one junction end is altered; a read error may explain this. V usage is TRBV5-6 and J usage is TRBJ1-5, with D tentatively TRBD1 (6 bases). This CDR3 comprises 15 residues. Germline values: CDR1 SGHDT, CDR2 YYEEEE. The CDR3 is CASSLGWGGNPPQHF. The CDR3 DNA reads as TGTGCCAGCAGCTTAGGGTGGGGGGGCAATCCGCCCCAGCATTTT.

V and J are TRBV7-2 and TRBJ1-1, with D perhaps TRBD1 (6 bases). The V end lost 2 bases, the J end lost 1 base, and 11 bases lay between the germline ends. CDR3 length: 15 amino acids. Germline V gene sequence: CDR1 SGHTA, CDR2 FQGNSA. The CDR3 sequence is CASSLSGQKNTEAFF. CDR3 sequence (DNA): TGTGCCAGCAGCTTATCCGGACAGAAGAACACTGAAGCTTTCTTT.

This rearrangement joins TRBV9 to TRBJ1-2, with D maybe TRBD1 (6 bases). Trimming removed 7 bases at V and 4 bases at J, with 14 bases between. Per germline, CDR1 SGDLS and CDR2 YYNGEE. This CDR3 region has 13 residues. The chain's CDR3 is CASHSGVGYGYTF. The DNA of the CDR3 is TGTGCCAGCCACTCAGGGGTGGGCTATGGCTACACCTTC.

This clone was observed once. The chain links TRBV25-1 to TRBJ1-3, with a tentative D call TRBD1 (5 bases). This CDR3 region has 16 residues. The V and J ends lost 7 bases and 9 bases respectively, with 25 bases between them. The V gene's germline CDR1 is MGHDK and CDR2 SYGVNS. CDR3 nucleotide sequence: TGTGCCAGCATCCCCGAAGGGGCAGTAAAGGGATTCACCATATATTTT. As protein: CASIPEGAVKGFTIYF. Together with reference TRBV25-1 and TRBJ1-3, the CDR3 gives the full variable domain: EADIYQTPRYLVIGTGKKITLECSQTMGHDKMYWYQQDPGMELHLIHYSYGVNSTEKGDLSSESTVSRIRTEHFPLTLESARPSHTSQYLCASIPEGAVKGFTIYFGEGSWLTVV.

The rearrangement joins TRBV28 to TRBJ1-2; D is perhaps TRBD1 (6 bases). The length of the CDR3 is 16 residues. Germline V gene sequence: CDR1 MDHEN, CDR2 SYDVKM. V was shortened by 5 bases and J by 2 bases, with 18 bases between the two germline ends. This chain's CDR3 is CASSPRRGKANYGYTF. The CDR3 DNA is TGTGCCAGCAGTCCCCGCAGGGGTAAGGCGAACTATGGCTACACCTTC.

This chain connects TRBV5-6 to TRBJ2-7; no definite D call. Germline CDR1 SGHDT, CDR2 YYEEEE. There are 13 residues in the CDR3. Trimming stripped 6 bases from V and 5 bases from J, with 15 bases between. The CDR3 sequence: CASTFPASNEQYF. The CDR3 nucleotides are TGTGCCAGCACCTTCCCCGCGTCCAACGAGCAGTACTTC.

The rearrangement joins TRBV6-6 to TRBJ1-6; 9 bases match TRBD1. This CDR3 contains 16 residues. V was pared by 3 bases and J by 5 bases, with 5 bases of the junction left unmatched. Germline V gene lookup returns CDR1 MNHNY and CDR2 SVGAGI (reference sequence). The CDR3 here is CASSYRTGANNSPLHF. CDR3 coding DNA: TGTGCCAGCAGTTATAGGACAGGGGCTAATAATTCACCCCTCCACTTT.

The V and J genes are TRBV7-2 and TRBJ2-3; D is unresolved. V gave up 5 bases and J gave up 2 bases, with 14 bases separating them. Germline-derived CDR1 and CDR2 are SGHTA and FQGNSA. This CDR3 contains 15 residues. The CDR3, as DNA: TGTGCCAGCAGCAGCGTGGTGCTCATCACAGATACGCAGTATTTT. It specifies CASSSVVLITDTQYF.

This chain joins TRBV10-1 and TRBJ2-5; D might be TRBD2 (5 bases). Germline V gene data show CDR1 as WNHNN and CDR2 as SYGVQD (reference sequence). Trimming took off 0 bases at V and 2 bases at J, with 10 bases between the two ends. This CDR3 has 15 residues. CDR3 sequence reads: CASSESRGIQETQYF. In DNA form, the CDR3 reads TGCGCCAGCAGTGAGTCCCGGGGAATACAAGAGACCCAGTACTTC.

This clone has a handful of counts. In DNA, the CDR3 is TGTGCCAGCAGCGTATCAGGGGTTAACACTGAAGCTTTCTTT. This sequence encodes CASSVSGVNTEAFF. This chain uses TRBV9 with TRBJ1-1; tentative D call: TRBD1 (6 bases). CDR3 length equals 14 residues. CDR1 SGDLS and CDR2 YYNGEE come from the germline V gene. Trimming removed 1 base at V and 2 bases at J, with 9 bases between.

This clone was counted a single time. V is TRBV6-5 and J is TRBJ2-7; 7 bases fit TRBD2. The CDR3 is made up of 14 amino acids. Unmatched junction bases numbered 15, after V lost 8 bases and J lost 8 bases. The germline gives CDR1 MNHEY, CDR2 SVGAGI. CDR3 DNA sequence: TGTGCCAGCCGTAAAAGCGGGACCTCCTTACAGCAGTACTTC. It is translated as CASRKSGTSLQQYF.

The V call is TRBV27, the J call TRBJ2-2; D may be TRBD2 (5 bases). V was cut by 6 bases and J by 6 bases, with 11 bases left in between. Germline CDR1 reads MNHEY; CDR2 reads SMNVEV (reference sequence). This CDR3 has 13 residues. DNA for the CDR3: TGTGCCAGCAGCCGTGTAGCGCCCGGGGAGCTGTTTTTT. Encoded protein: CASSRVAPGELFF.

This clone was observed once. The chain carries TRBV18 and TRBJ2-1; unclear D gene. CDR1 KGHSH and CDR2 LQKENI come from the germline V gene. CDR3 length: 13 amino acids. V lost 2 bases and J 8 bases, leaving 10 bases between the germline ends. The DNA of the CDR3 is TGTGCCAGCTCACCATCGCTAGTTTATGAGCAGTTCTTC. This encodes CASSPSLVYEQFF.

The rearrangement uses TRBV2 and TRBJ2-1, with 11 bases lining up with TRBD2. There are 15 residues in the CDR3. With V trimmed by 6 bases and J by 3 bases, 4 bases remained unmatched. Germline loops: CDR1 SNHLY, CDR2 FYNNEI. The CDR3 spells CASRRGLADYNEQFF. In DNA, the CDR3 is TGTGCCAGCAGAAGGGGACTAGCGGACTACAATGAGCAGTTCTTC.

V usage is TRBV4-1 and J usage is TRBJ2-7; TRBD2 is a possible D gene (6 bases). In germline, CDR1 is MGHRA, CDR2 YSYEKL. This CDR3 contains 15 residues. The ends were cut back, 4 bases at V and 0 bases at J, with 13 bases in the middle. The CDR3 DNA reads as TGCGCCAGCAGCCCCATTGGGGGGAGCTCCTACGAGCAGTACTTC. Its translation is CASSPIGGSSYEQYF.

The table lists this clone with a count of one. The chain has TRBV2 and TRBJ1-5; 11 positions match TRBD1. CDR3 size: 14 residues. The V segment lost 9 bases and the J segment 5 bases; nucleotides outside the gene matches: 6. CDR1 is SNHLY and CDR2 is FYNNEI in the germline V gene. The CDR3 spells CASTTGQGDQPQHF. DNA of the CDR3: TGTGCCAGTACTACGGGACAGGGGGATCAGCCCCAGCATTTT.

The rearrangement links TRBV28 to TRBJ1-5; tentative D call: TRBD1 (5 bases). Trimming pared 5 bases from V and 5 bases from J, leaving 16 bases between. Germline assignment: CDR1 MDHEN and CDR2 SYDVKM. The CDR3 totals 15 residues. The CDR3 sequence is CASSPKDNLYQPQHF. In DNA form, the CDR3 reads TGTGCCAGCAGTCCGAAGGACAACCTCTATCAGCCCCAGCATTTT.

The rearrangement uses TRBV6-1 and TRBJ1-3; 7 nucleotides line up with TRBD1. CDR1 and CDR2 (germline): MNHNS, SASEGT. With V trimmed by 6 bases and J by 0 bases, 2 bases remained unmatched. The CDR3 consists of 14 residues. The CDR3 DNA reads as TGTGCCAGCAGGGACAGGCCCTCTGGAAACACCATATATTTT. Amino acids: CASRDRPSGNTIYF.

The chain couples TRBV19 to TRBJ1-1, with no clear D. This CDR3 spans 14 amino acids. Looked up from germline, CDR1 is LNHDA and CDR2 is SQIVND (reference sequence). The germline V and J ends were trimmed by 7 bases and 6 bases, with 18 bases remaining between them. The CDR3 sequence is CASIHHGVRAEAFF. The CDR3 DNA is TGTGCCAGTATCCACCACGGGGTGCGGGCTGAAGCTTTCTTT.

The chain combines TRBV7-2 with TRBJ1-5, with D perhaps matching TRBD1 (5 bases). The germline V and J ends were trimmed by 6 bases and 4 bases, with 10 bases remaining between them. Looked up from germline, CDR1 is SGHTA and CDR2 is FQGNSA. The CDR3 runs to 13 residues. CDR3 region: CASSPDRNQPQHF. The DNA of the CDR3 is TGTGCCAGCAGTCCTGACAGAAATCAGCCCCAGCATTTT.

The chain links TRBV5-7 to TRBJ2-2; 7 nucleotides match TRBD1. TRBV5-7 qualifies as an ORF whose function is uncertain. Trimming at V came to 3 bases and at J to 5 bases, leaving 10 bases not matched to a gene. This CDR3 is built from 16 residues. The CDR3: CASSSLGQGVTGELFF. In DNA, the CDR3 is TGTGCCAGCAGCTCACTTGGGCAGGGGGTGACCGGGGAGCTGTTTTTT.

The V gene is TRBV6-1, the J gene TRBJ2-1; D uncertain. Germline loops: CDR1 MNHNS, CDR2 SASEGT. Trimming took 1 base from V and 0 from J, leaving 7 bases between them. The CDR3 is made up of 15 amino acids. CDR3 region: CASSEDTASYNEQFF. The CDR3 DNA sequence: TGTGCCAGCAGTGAAGACACAGCCTCCTACAATGAGCAGTTCTTC.

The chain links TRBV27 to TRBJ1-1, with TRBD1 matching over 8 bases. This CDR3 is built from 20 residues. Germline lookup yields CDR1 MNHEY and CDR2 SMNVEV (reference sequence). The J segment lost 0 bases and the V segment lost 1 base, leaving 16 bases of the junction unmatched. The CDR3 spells CASSLWDTRTGQGLNTEAFF. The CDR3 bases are TGTGCCAGCAGTTTATGGGACACTCGAACTGGACAGGGATTGAACACTGAAGCTTTCTTT.

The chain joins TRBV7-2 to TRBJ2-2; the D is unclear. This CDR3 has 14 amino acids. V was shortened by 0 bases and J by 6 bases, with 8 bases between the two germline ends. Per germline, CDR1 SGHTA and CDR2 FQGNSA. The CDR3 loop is CASSLAQSPGELFF. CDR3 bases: TGTGCCAGCAGCTTAGCACAGTCCCCCGGGGAGCTGTTTTTT.